Listed below are T cell receptor beta chains from one sample, sequenced in a study of Ad26.COV2.S vaccination and SARS-CoV-2 variants. The protocol was immunoSEQ multiplex PCR, while the TCRdb copy is restricted to in-frame clones and leaves out a portion. The sample contains under 400,000 clones, roughly 84% of which appear only once. The sample consisted of peripheral blood, taken in a trial of Ad26.COV2.S vaccine versus placebo. These receptors all stem from a person between 18 and 65 years old who received the Ad26.COV2.S COVID-19 vaccine or a placebo. The CDR3 runs from the conserved cysteine through the conserved F or W. The order of the fields is J gene, V gene, D gene, clone size, CDR3 protein, CDR3 DNA. D genes are given only for firm matches. Size is omitted from some rows. Given values are once, few, many or a class for expanded clones.

TRBJ1-1,TRBV9,-,-,CASSTQGNTEAFF,TGTGCCAGCAGCACACAGGGGAACACTGAAGCTTTCTTT
TRBJ1-1,TRBV12-3/TRBV12-4,-,-,CASSLVGRTEAFF,TGTGCCAGCAGTTTAGTGGGCCGCACTGAAGCTTTCTTT
TRBJ2-2,TRBV6-5,-,-,CASSYSVRVLGELFF,TGTGCCAGCAGTTACTCAGTCAGGGTCCTCGGGGAGCTGTTTTTT
TRBJ1-2,TRBV23-1,-,-,CASSPLDRGYTF,TGCGCCAGCAGTCCCCTCGACAGAGGCTACACCTTC
TRBJ1-6,TRBV5-4,-,-,CASKGGQGNSPLHF,TGTGCCAGCAAGGGTGGCCAGGGTAATTCACCCCTCCACTTT
TRBJ1-1,TRBV11-1,-,-,CASSKLGDQNTEAFF,TGTGCCAGCAGCAAACTCGGAGATCAGAACACTGAAGCTTTCTTT
TRBJ2-5,TRBV4-1,-,-,CASSLLGQQETQYF,TGCGCCAGCAGCCTTCTAGGGCAGCAAGAGACCCAGTACTTC
TRBJ2-7,TRBV2,-,few,CASETGRSYEQYF,TGTGCCAGTGAGACAGGGAGGTCCTACGAGCAGTACTTC
TRBJ1-1,TRBV4-2,-,-,CASSQASRGEAFF,TGTGCCAGCAGCCAAGCGTCGAGGGGTGAAGCTTTCTTT
TRBJ1-2,TRBV7-2,-,-,CASSLSVALTYGYTF,TGTGCCAGCAGCTTATCAGTCGCCTTAACTTATGGCTACACCTTC
TRBJ1-2,TRBV4-1,TRBD1,-,CASSQTGTVNYGYTF,TGCGCCAGCAGCCAAACCGGGACAGTAAACTATGGCTACACCTTC
TRBJ2-1,TRBV2,TRBD1,-,CASSGQGERFF,TGTGCCAGCAGCGGACAGGGTGAGCGGTTCTTC
TRBJ1-2,TRBV19,-,-,CASTGLGVGGYTF,TGTGCCAGTACCGGCCTTGGAGTTGGTGGCTACACCTTC
TRBJ1-1,TRBV19,-,-,CASSLGLEAFF,TGTGCCAGTAGTTTAGGTCTAGAAGCTTTCTTT